This T cell receptor beta chain was identified in a study of control samples from healthy donors and cancer patients. Germline CDR1 SNHLY, CDR2 FYNNEI. V shed 5 bases and J 0 bases; nucleotides not matched to a gene: 4. The CDR3 covers 16 residues. Clones were read by immunoSEQ multiplex PCR, and TCRdb kept only the in-frame ones, dropping some. The repertoire holds about 130,000 clones, more than 75% seen once, with around 2% in the top ten. The sequence was obtained from a man in his late teens or twenties in good health. The specimen was blood. The chain has TRBV2 and TRBJ2-6; 7 bases align to TRBD1. The CDR3 loop reads CASSISGGSGANVLTF. CDR3 sequence (DNA): TGTGCCAGCAGTATCTCAGGGGGCTCTGGGGCCAACGTCCTGACTTTC.